This TCR beta chain was obtained from a study of cytomegalovirus exposure and HLA in healthy donors. Findings and limits, study-wide: Later on, an analysis tied some 17,000 TCR beta sequences to HLA alleles at 0.05 false discovery rate. Relative to the 666-donor mean, N-insertions were reportedly fewer in an Asian-associated ancestry cluster in a later analysis.

V lost 6 bases, J lost 7 bases, and 11 bases stayed unmatched. This CDR3 is 14 amino acids long. Germline V CDR1 and CDR2: LNHDA, SQIVND (reference sequence). This clone was seen a single time. What it recognizes is unknown. Primers for the PCR totalled 60 Vbeta and 13 Jbeta. The method was immunoSEQ multiplex PCR; TCRdb's version includes in-frame clones alone and lacks a portion of them. The data show around 200,000 clones, 75% to 85% seen once. The sequencing input was PBMCs. This TCR was recovered from a boy aged 10-17 years in good health and CMV-seronegative. The chain combines TRBV19 with TRBJ1-1; 7 nucleotides agree with TRBD1. The CDR3: CASSSLTGASEAFF. The CDR3 region has the DNA TGTGCCAGTAGCTCACTTACAGGGGCGAGTGAAGCTTTCTTT.